The sequence of this T cell receptor (beta chain) was determined in a study of blood T cell repertoires in COVID-19. Clones were read by immunoSEQ multiplex PCR, and TCRdb kept only the in-frame ones, dropping some. In the table there are roughly 150,000 clones, 80% to 90% of which are singletons. This TCR was sampled from a woman between 50 and 59 years old who had recovered from COVID-19. The sample was PBMCs or T cells enriched from blood (not recorded which).

The CDR3, as DNA: TGTGCCAGCAGTGAATTGGGCACAGGGGGAAATACCGGGGAGCTGTTTTTT. Its protein product is CASSELGTGGNTGELFF. The chain joins TRBV25-1 to TRBJ2-2; TRBD1 matches 8 bases. Germline trimming cut 1 base from V and 5 bases from J; bases unmatched to any gene: 9. CDR1 MGHDK and CDR2 SYGVNS come from the germline V gene. The CDR3 covers 17 residues.